This TCR beta chain is drawn from a study of cytomegalovirus exposure and HLA in healthy donors. The overall study: In an earlier analysis, approximately 120 million unique TCR beta sequences were found from some 170 million T cells. Study outcomes and limitations: The sole available immune exposure information was CMV serostatus. Data from an earlier analysis indicated that most TCR beta V segments were productive either about 90% or about 30% of the time.

With 60 Vbeta and 13 Jbeta primers, the PCR was carried out. Authors' data handling: Roughly 11 million shared chains were among approximately 87 million unique TCR beta chains counted in a later analysis. Using immunoSEQ multiplex PCR, the repertoire was profiled, and TCRdb retains in-frame clones only, with some absent. For V, J and clone size, that table is used; D and trimming come from the DNA. Of around 140,000 clones in the sample, about 72% were seen once. This clone has just a few counts. Its specificity is unknown. The CDR3 sequence is 14 residues long. The V segment lost 5 bases and the J segment 4 bases; nucleotides outside the gene matches: 10. Germline V gene data show CDR1 as SQVTM and CDR2 as ANQGSEA.

This clonotype was obtained from a female donor in good health and CMV-seronegative. The chain links TRBV29-1 to TRBJ1-1; 7 positions agree with TRBD1. Sequences were obtained from PBMCs. CDR3 DNA: TGCAGCGTTACGATCGGCAGGGGGATCACTGAAGCTTTCTTT. Amino acids: CSVTIGRGITEAFF.